This TCR beta chain came from a study of Ad26.COV2.S vaccination and SARS-CoV-2 variants. Treatment: roughly 18 received Ad26.COV2.S at low or high dose, single or two shots; roughly five received placebo; per-sample allocation not given. Collection of the samples took place on day 63 after the first injection of vaccine or placebo. Clones were read by immunoSEQ multiplex PCR, and TCRdb kept only the in-frame ones, dropping some. The sample holds just over 350,000 clones; roughly 81% are singletons and the top ten take roughly 3.1%. The CDR3 loop spans 14 amino acids. Germline CDR1 SGHDT, CDR2 YYEEEE. The V segment lost 2 bases and the J segment 3 bases; nucleotides outside the gene matches: 1.

The sample consisted of peripheral blood, taken in a trial of Ad26.COV2.S vaccine versus placebo. The V call is TRBV5-6, the J call TRBJ2-3; TRBD2 agrees at 9 bases. The receptor's source is a person between 18 and 60 years old who received the Ad26.COV2.S COVID-19 vaccine or a placebo. The CDR3 region has the DNA TGTGCCAGCAGCTTAACTAGCGGGACAGATACGCAGTATTTT. Translating it yields CASSLTSGTDTQYF.